This T cell receptor (beta chain) was found in a study of cytomegalovirus exposure and HLA in healthy donors. The overall study: From 190 million or so T cells, an earlier analysis saw some 120 million unique TCR beta sequences.

This CDR3 is built from 16 residues. The ends were cut back, 5 bases at V and 5 bases at J, with 18 bases in the middle. Germline CDR1 and CDR2: SEHNR and FQNEAQ (reference sequence). It was with 60 Vbeta and 13 Jbeta primers that the PCR ran. TCRdb's table, derived via immunoSEQ multiplex PCR, lists solely in-frame clones and lacks some. There are some 140,000 clones in the sample; 65% to 80% occur only once, and approximately 8.3% lies in the top ten. To note about this clone: Its antigen is not known.

Findings and caveats of the study: HLA alleles were associated with fewer than 20,000 TCR beta sequences in a later analysis at 0.05 false discovery rate. Previously analyzed data showed that most TCR beta V segments were productive at a frequency of about 90% or about 30%.

Sequenced material: PBMCs. The chain combines TRBV7-9 with TRBJ1-4; D may be TRBD1 (5 bases). The TCR originated in a woman aged 45-65 years in good health and CMV-seropositive. CDR3 region: CASSLGRGVSNEKLFF. DNA of the CDR3: TGTGCCAGCAGCCTCGGGAGAGGGGTTTCAAATGAAAAACTGTTTTTT.